This T cell receptor beta chain comes out of a study of CD8+CD57+ T cells in acquired aplastic anemia. Study summary: About 3 ug was the average amount of DNA from sorted CD4+ and CD8+ cells. Mean read depth for CD4+ cells from healthy donors was around 11 million.

It was genomic DNA that served as the template for profiling TCR beta VDJ and CDR3. TCRdb re-analysed the reads in MiXCR, keeping a single row per CDR3 protein. The sample holds some 150,000 distinct CDR3 sequences, 41% seen once. Findings and limits, study-wide: Patients had roughly 31 CD8+ CDR3 sequences in common with controls (the shared set).

This CDR3 comprises 20 residues. Germline V gene sequence: CDR1 MGHRA, CDR2 YSYEKL. The trim removed 4 bases at V and 1 base at J, leaving 13 bases unmatched. This clonotype was recorded many times. Antigen: not known. The chain has TRBV4-1 and TRBJ2-6, with 10 bases matching TRBD1. This sequence originates from a human donor in good health, serving as a control. The sample comprised sorted CD4+, CD8+, or CD8+CD57+ T cells (not recorded which) from PBMCs. The DNA for the CDR3 is TGCGCCAGCAGCCCAAGTCGGGACAGGGGCTTTCGGTCTGGGGCCAACGTCCTGACTTTC. Translated, it gives CASSPSRDRGFRSGANVLTF.